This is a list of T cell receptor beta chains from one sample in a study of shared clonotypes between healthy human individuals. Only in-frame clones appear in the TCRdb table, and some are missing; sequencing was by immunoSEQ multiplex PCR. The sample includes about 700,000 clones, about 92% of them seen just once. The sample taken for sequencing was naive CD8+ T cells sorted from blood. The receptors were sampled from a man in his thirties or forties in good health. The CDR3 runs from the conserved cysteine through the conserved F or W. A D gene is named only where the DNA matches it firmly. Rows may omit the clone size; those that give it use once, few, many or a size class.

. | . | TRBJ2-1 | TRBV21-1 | TGTGCCAGCAGCATAGACAGGGGGGACTCGACAACCCCCAATGAGCAGTTCTTC | CASSIDRGDSTTPNEQFF
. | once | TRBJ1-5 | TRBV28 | TGTGCCAGCGTCAGGGGAAACTTGCTCCAGCATTTT | CASVRGNLLQHF
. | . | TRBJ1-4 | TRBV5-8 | TGTGCCAGCAGCTTGTATGGGTACGAGGCGATGTCTAATGAAAAACTGTTTTTT | CASSLYGYEAMSNEKLFF
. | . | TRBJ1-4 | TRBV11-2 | TGTGCCAGCAGCCTCGTCACGGATTACACTCTTGCAACTAATGAAAAACTGTTTTTT | CASSLVTDYTLATNEKLFF
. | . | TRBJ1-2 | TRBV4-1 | TGCGCCAGCAGCCAACCCATGGGGCGCGCGGGCTATGGCTACACCTTC | CASSQPMGRAGYGYTF
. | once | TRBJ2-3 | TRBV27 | TGTGCCAGCAGTCCCATCCGGACCCGAAGCACAGATACGCAGTATTTT | CASSPIRTRSTDTQYF
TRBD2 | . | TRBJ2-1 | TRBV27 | TGTGCCAGCACCGGGACTAGCGGGGTTCAGGTGCAGTTCTTC | CASTGTSGVQVQFF
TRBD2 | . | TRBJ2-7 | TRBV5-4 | TGTGCCAGCAGCTTTTTAGCGGGGGGATCCTACGAGCAGTACTTC | CASSFLAGGSYEQYF
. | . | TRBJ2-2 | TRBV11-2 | TGTGCCAGCAGATGGGTGCCGGACACCGGGGAGCTGTTTTTT | CASRWVPDTGELFF
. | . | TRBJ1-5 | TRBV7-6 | TGTGCCAGCAGCCTAGACAGAAATCAGCCCCAGCATTTT | CASSLDRNQPQHF
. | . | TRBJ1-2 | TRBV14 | TGTGCCAGCAGCCAAGAAAGCGGGCCAATCCAAGCGGGTGGCTACACCTTC | CASSQESGPIQAGGYTF
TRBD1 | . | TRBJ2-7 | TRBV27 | TGTGCCAGCAGTTCCAACAGGGGCTACGAGCAGTACTTC | CASSSNRGYEQYF
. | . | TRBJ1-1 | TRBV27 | TGTGCCAGCAGTTTATCGGGGGACGAAGCTTTCTTT | CASSLSGDEAFF
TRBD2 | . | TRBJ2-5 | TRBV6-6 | TGTGCCACCCGGGAGGGTTACCAAGAGACCCAGTACTTC | CATREGYQETQYF
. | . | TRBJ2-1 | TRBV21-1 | TGTGCCAGCAGCCTATGGGAAGAAGGACTAGCAATCCACAATGAGCAGTTCTTC | CASSLWEEGLAIHNEQFF
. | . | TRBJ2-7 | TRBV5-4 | TGTGCCAGCTCCTGGGTTGGTGTGTACGAGCAGTACTTC | CASSWVGVYEQYF
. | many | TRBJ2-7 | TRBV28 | TGTGCCAGCAGTCCCGGGGTCTGGGAGCAGTACTTC | CASSPGVWEQYF
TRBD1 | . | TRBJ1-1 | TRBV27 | TGTGCCAGCAGTCCCCGGGACAGGGGAGTATCCACTGAAGCTTTCTTT | CASSPRDRGVSTEAFF
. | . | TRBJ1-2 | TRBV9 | TGTGCCAGCAGCCCCTCCAGGGACATCTCTCGGGCCTTC | CASSPSRDISRAF
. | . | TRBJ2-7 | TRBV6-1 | TGTGCCAGCAGTACGACCTCGGGAGCCGAGAGGGAGCAGTACTTC | CASSTTSGAEREQYF
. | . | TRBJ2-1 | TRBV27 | TGTGCCAGCAGTTTATCGTGGACCCACAATGAGCAGTTCTTC | CASSLSWTHNEQFF
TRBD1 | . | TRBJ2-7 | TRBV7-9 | TGTGCCAGCAGCTTCGGACAGGGGGTTCTCGAGCAGTACTTC | CASSFGQGVLEQYF
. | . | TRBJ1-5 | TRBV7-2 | TGTGCCAGCAGCTTAGTGTCTGGGCCAGGCAACAATCAGCCCCAGCATTTT | CASSLVSGPGNNQPQHF
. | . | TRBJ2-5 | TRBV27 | TGTGCCAGCAGTTTGGGAGCAGGGGTAGGGACCCAGTACTTC | CASSLGAGVGTQYF
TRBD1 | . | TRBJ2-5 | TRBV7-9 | TGTGCCAGCAGCTTCGGGACAGGGGAGTACCAAGAGACCCAGTACTTC | CASSFGTGEYQETQYF
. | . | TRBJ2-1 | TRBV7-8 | TGTGCCAGCAGCTTAGAGGCCGTCGGTGAGCAGTTCTTC | CASSLEAVGEQFF
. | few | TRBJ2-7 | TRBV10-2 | TGCGCCAGCAGCGAGACTACCTACGAGCAGTACTTC | CASSETTYEQYF